The present T cell receptor (beta chain) was sequenced within a study of shared clonotypes between healthy human individuals. Study outcomes and limitations: The small donor group covered limited genetic and exposure diversity.

As for this clone: The antigen is not known.

CD45RO-negative CD8 cells positively selected for CCR7 made up the naive population, which excluded terminally differentiated effector memory CD45RA+ cells. Every donor, a Caucasian adult, lived in Nashville, Tennessee. Clones were sequenced by immunoSEQ multiplex PCR, and TCRdb holds only the in-frame ones, with some missing. Altogether about 2 million clones are present, around 96% being singletons, with the ten largest covering 0.85% to 1.3%. Material for sequencing was naive CD8+ T cells sorted from blood. This clonotype originated in a man between 18 and 29 years old in good health.

DNA of the CDR3: TGTGCCAGAAGCCCCCGAGCCAGCGGACGAAACACTGAAGCTTTCTTT. Translated: CARSPRASGRNTEAFF. This chain links TRBV5-3 with TRBJ1-1; D is uncertain. TRBV5-3 is designated an ORF whose function remains uncertain. The CDR3 spans 16 residues. V lost 4 bases to trimming and J lost 2 bases, with 18 bases between them.